Shown below are 22 T cell receptor beta chains from a single sample sequenced in a study of shared clonotypes between healthy human individuals. Assay: immunoSEQ multiplex PCR; the TCRdb copy retains only in-frame clones and omits some. The sample lists 2 million to 2.5 million clones; 85% to 95% were seen once. Sample: naive CD4+ T cells from PBMCs. The subset here: CD45RA+ positively selected. The receptors shown here come from a man aged 18 to 29 in good health. Some clones in this sample may be carry-over from other donors' samples.

V is TRBV28 and J is TRBJ1-2, with D unresolved. In germline, CDR1 is MDHEN, CDR2 SYDVKM. V gave up 5 bases and J gave up 4 bases, with 20 bases separating them. This CDR3 region has 16 residues. The CDR3, as DNA: TGTGCCAGCAGTCCATCATCAGCGGGCCTTAGCTATGGCTACACCTTC. This translates into CASSPSSAGLSYGYTF.

The rearrangement links TRBV15 to TRBJ1-2; the D is unclear. The CDR3 extends over 14 amino acids. The germline V and J ends were trimmed by 3 bases and 3 bases, with 11 bases remaining between them. Germline V lookup: CDR1 LNHNV, CDR2 YYDKDF (reference sequence). The CDR3 protein is CATSRVGPDYGYTF. The CDR3, as DNA: TGTGCCACCAGCAGGGTGGGCCCTGACTATGGCTACACCTTC. The whole variable domain, filled in from reference TRBV15 and TRBJ1-2, reads DAMVIQNPRYQVTQFGKPVTLSCSQTLNHNVMYWYQQKSSQAPKLLFHYYDKDFNNEADTPDNFQSRRPNTSFCFLDIRSPGLGDTAMYLCATSRVGPDYGYTFGSGTRLTVV.

As concerns this clone: Other DNA sequences of this sample code for an identical CDR3. The chain recombines TRBV4-1 with TRBJ1-2; no firm D call. The CDR3 contains 13 residues. Germline V CDR1 and CDR2: MGHRA, YSYEKL. Trimming stripped 0 bases from V and 1 base from J, with 3 bases between. CDR3 bases: TGCGCCAGCAGCCAAGATGGTAACTATGGCTACACCTTC. Its protein product is CASSQDGNYGYTF.

The CDR3 coding sequence is TGTGCCAGCAGCTTGAAGTCCTGGGGGCAGGAGACCCAGTACTTC. This translates into CASSLKSWGQETQYF. This chain connects TRBV5-6 to TRBJ2-5, with D possibly TRBD1 on 6 matching bases. V gave up 1 base and J gave up 5 bases, with 15 bases separating them. CDR1 is SGHDT and CDR2 is YYEEEE in the germline V gene. The CDR3 has 15 residues.

This clone was counted only a few times. The chain couples TRBV6-6 to TRBJ1-2, with D unclear. CDR3 length: 12 residues. Germline V gene data show CDR1 as MNHNY and CDR2 as SVGAGI (reference sequence). V shed 0 bases and J shed 2 bases, with 1 base lying between them. Here the CDR3 reads CASSYSNYGYTF. For the CDR3, the DNA is TGTGCCAGCAGTTACTCGAACTATGGCTACACCTTC.

The gene calls are TRBV7-2 and TRBJ2-2; 7 bases align to TRBD1. CDR1 and CDR2 (germline): SGHTA, FQGNSA. There are 16 residues in the CDR3. Losses at the gene ends were 6 bases for V and 1 base for J; bases not matched to a gene: 8. The CDR3 DNA follows: TGTGCCAGCAGAATAACCGGGACAGTGAACACCGGGGAGCTGTTTTTT. Amino acids: CASRITGTVNTGELFF.

The J gene is TRBJ1-2, the V gene TRBV29-1, with TRBD1 matching 8 bases. V lost 6 bases and J lost 5; bases outside the gene matches: 11. Germline V gives CDR1 SQVTM, CDR2 ANQGSEA. There are 14 residues in the CDR3. This CDR3 reads CSVANDRGGYGYTF. CDR3 in DNA: TGCAGCGTCGCAAACGACAGGGGCGGGTATGGCTACACCTTC.

Concerning this clone: Other DNA sequences in the sample encode the same CDR3. J is TRBJ2-7 and V is TRBV5-1; weak D call: TRBD1 (5 bases). Trimming shortened V by 5 bases and J by 2 bases, and 14 bases separated the two germline ends. The germline CDR1 and CDR2 sequences are SGHRS and YFSETQ. This CDR3 spans 14 amino acids. CDR3 bases: TGCGCCAGCAGTAGCCTGACAGTTCCCTACGAGCAGTACTTC. Translated, it gives CASSSLTVPYEQYF. The variable domain in full, with the rest retrieved from reference TRBV5-1 and TRBJ2-7, is KAGVTQTPRYLIKTRGQQVTLSCSPISGHRSVSWYQQTPGQGLQFLFEYFSETQRNKGNFPGRFSGRQFSNSRSEMNVSTLELGDSALYLCASSSLTVPYEQYFGPGTRLTVT.

The V call is TRBV6-6, the J call TRBJ1-4; D remains ambiguous. V gave up 0 bases and J gave up 4 bases, with 9 bases separating them. The CDR3 extends over 15 amino acids. CDR1 and CDR2 (germline): MNHNY, SVGAGI (reference sequence). The CDR3 reads CASSYSAGINEKLFF. CDR3 bases: TGTGCCAGCAGTTACTCGGCGGGGATTAATGAAAAACTGTTTTTT.

V gene TRBV28 combines with J gene TRBJ1-2; 9 positions agree with TRBD1. The CDR3 covers 14 residues. Per the germline V gene, CDR1 is MDHEN and CDR2 is SYDVKM. The junction had 6 bases not matched to a gene; V was cut back by 5 bases and J by 5 bases. The CDR3 here is CASSKPGQGYGYTF. DNA for the CDR3: TGTGCCAGCAGTAAACCGGGACAGGGATATGGCTACACCTTC.

The V and J genes are TRBV4-3 and TRBJ2-7, with 8 bases aligning to TRBD2. The V and J ends lost 1 base and 3 bases, in that order; junction bases with no gene match: 5. The V gene's germline CDR1 is LGHNA and CDR2 YSLEER. The CDR3 has 15 amino acids. The CDR3 loop reads CASSQGTSRVYEQYF. CDR3 nucleotides: TGCGCCAGCAGCCAAGGGACTAGCCGAGTCTACGAGCAGTACTTC.

The V call is TRBV9, the J call TRBJ1-2, with a tentative D call TRBD1 (6 bases). This CDR3 has 17 residues. Germline-derived CDR1 and CDR2 are SGDLS and YYNGEE. Between the trimmed V and J ends, which lost 3 bases and 4 bases, there was a span of 22 bases. This CDR3 reads CASSGLQGGLTGYGYTF. The DNA for the CDR3 is TGTGCCAGCAGCGGACTACAGGGAGGGCTAACGGGCTATGGCTACACCTTC.

The chain combines TRBV4-2 with TRBJ2-5; the D call may be TRBD1 or TRBD2 (6 bases each). The germline gives CDR1 LGHNA, CDR2 YNFKEQ. Trimming shortened V by 0 bases and J by 7 bases, and 9 bases separated the two germline ends. The CDR3 covers 13 residues. The CDR3 protein is CASSQEGGRTQYF. The CDR3 coding sequence is TGTGCCAGCAGCCAAGAAGGGGGGAGGACCCAGTACTTC.

The rearrangement links TRBV6-5 to TRBJ1-2; unclear D gene. CDR3 length equals 15 residues. The germline V gene has CDR1 MNHEY and CDR2 SVGAGI. Trimming removed 0 bases at V and 0 bases at J, with 8 bases between. CDR3 in DNA: TGTGCCAGCAGTTACTCTCGGAGACCTAACTATGGCTACACCTTC. This sequence encodes CASSYSRRPNYGYTF.

This chain links TRBV5-1 with TRBJ2-7, with 10 bases that match TRBD2. From germline, CDR1 is SGHRS and CDR2 YFSETQ. V shed 3 bases, J shed 1 base, and the junction held 10 bases outside the gene matches. The CDR3 spans 17 residues. CDR3 in DNA: TGCGCCAGCAGCTCAACCTCTAGCGGGAGAAGTTCCTACGAGCAGTACTTC. This encodes CASSSTSSGRSSYEQYF.

This sequence joins TRBV28 and TRBJ2-5; the D is unclear. Germline loops: CDR1 MDHEN, CDR2 SYDVKM. With 5 bases removed from V and 3 bases from J, the gap between germline ends came to 10 bases. The length of the CDR3 is 13 residues. Written as DNA, the CDR3 is TGTGCCAGCAGTCTACAGAGAGAAGAGACCCAGTACTTC. It is translated as CASSLQREETQYF.

The J gene is TRBJ2-7, the V gene TRBV27, with 9 bases that match TRBD1. In germline, CDR1 is MNHEY, CDR2 SMNVEV (reference sequence). Trimming cost V 3 bases and J 4 bases; bases outside gene matches: 4. The CDR3 length is 14 residues. CDR3 in DNA: TGTGCCAGCAGTTTCGGACAGGGGAGGTACGAGCAGTACTTC. Amino acid sequence: CASSFGQGRYEQYF.

This clone showed up just once. The chain links TRBV4-1 to TRBJ2-1; D is possibly TRBD2 (6 bases). CDR1 and CDR2 from the germline V gene are MGHRA and YSYEKL. This CDR3 has 18 amino acids. The V and J ends lost 2 bases and 6 bases respectively, with 23 bases between them. The CDR3 region is CASSQTLGGGRRVNEQFF. CDR3 bases: TGCGCCAGCAGCCAAACTTTGGGGGGAGGTAGGCGCGTCAATGAGCAGTTCTTC.

The chain has TRBV19 and TRBJ1-1; 7 nucleotides agree with TRBD1. After removal of 4 bases from V and 7 bases from J, the junction contained 6 bases not matched to a gene. This CDR3 has 13 residues. Germline V lookup: CDR1 LNHDA, CDR2 SQIVND (reference sequence). CDR3 in amino acids: CASSTRGQREAFF. The CDR3 DNA is TGTGCCAGTAGTACGAGGGGACAGCGTGAAGCTTTCTTT.

The genes are TRBV28 and TRBJ1-5; D not resolved. The germline V and J ends were trimmed by 2 bases and 3 bases, with 8 bases remaining between them. This CDR3 has 14 residues. CDR1 is MDHEN, CDR2 SYDVKM, per germline. As DNA, the CDR3 is TGTGCCAGCAGTTTAGAGAGACCCAATCAGCCCCAGCATTTT. It encodes CASSLERPNQPQHF.

This chain uses TRBV5-4 with TRBJ2-7; D may be TRBD2 (5 bases). This CDR3 is 14 amino acids long. Trimming cost V 0 bases and J 6 bases, with 13 bases left between them. Germline values: CDR1 SGHNT, CDR2 YYREEE (reference sequence). The CDR3 sequence: CASSLGWGVAEQYF. CDR3 sequence (DNA): TGTGCCAGCAGCTTGGGGTGGGGAGTGGCCGAGCAGTACTTC.

V and J are TRBV7-3 and TRBJ1-2, with 7 bases matching TRBD1. The V gene end was trimmed by 1 base and the J gene end by 4 bases; junction bases not matched to a gene: 9. This CDR3 has 16 residues. In germline, CDR1 is SGHTA, CDR2 FQGTGA. CDR3 bases: TGTGCCAGCAGCTTAAGGACTGGACAGGCCGCCTATGGCTACACCTTC. Protein sequence: CASSLRTGQAAYGYTF. Drawing the rest from reference TRBV7-3 and TRBJ1-2, the complete variable domain is GAGVSQTPSNKVTEKGKYVELRCDPISGHTALYWYRQSLGQGPEFLIYFQGTGAADDSGLPNDRFFAVRPEGSVSTLKIQRTERGDSAVYLCASSLRTGQAAYGYTFGSGTRLTVV.